Reported below is one T cell receptor (beta chain). These data come from a study of blood T cell repertoires in COVID-19. Germline V gives CDR1 LNHNV, CDR2 YYDKDF (reference sequence). The CDR3 is made up of 15 amino acids. Trimming left V 1 base short and J 7 bases short, with 13 bases between. Sequenced by immunoSEQ multiplex PCR; TCRdb stores in-frame clones only, minus some. This sample has 150,000 to 200,000 clones, with 88% found just once. V usage is TRBV15 and J usage is TRBJ1-4; D is uncertain. Sequences were obtained from PBMCs or T cells enriched from blood (not recorded which). This TCR was sampled from a woman younger than 30 who had recovered from COVID-19. CDR3 amino acids: CATSRVAGSAEKLFF. The CDR3 DNA sequence: TGTGCCACCAGCAGAGTGGCAGGATCGGCTGAAAAACTGTTTTTT.